The next 28 T cell receptor beta chains were all read from a single sample in a study of shared clonotypes between healthy human individuals. Here immunoSEQ multiplex PCR was the method, and the copy in TCRdb shows in-frame clones only, minus some. Seen here are around 530,000 clones, roughly 79% observed once, and the top ten hold around 13%. The sequenced sample was PBMCs. These receptors came from a woman aged 40 to 55 in good health. Some clones in this sample may be carry-over from other donors' samples.

The sample holds many counts of this clone. This sequence may be a read error, since a much larger clone differs from it by one base. This chain joins TRBV2 and TRBJ1-5; no clear D gene. This CDR3 comprises 13 residues. Germline CDR1 SNHLY, CDR2 FYNNEI. The CDR3 region is CTSRRDSNQPQHF. Here the CDR3 DNA reads TGTACCAGCAGACGGGATAGCAATCAGCCCCAGCATTTT.

This chain links TRBV19 with TRBJ1-2, with D maybe TRBD1 (5 bases). CDR3 length equals 13 residues. Germline CDR1 LNHDA, CDR2 SQIVND (reference sequence). V lost 6 bases and J 5 bases, leaving 13 bases between the germline ends. The CDR3 nucleotides are TGTGCCAGTAGGGAGCAGGGCGGTTATGGCTACACCTTC. As protein: CASREQGGYGYTF.

This clone was observed many times. The chain joins TRBV30 to TRBJ1-1; no clear D. The V gene lost 1 base and the J gene lost 1 base, with 10 bases spanning the gap. Germline V CDR1 and CDR2: GTSNPN, SVGIG (reference sequence). The CDR3 covers 14 residues. As DNA, the CDR3 is TGTGCCTGGAGTGCTTGGGGAAGGAACACTGAAGCTTTCTTT. Protein product: CAWSAWGRNTEAFF.

The rearrangement uses TRBV2 and TRBJ1-5; 9 bases align to TRBD1. J gave up 6 bases and V 6 bases, and 3 bases lay outside the gene matches. The CDR3 length is 13 residues. Germline V gives CDR1 SNHLY, CDR2 FYNNEI. In DNA form, the CDR3 reads TGTGCCAGCAGGGGGACAGGGAGTCAGCCCCAGCATTTT. Amino acid sequence: CASRGTGSQPQHF.

V is TRBV27 and J is TRBJ2-7, with 9 bases aligning to TRBD1. Unmatched junction bases numbered 14, after V lost 8 bases and J lost 9 bases. The length of the CDR3 is 14 residues. Germline CDR1 reads MNHEY; CDR2 reads SMNVEV (reference sequence). The CDR3 DNA sequence: TGTGCCAGCCGACTCCGGGACAGGGCCTATGTGCAGTACTTC. This codes for CASRLRDRAYVQYF.

This clone was seen a handful of times. The rearrangement links TRBV7-2 to TRBJ2-5; D may be TRBD1 or TRBD2 (5 bases each). The CDR3 has 14 amino acids. With 5 bases removed from V and 5 bases from J, the gap between germline ends came to 15 bases. Germline assignment: CDR1 SGHTA and CDR2 FQGNSA. CDR3 nucleotide sequence: TGTGCCAGCAGCCTTACGGGGCGTTGGGAGACCCAGTACTTC. The encoded protein is CASSLTGRWETQYF.

This rearrangement joins TRBV5-1 to TRBJ2-5; no clear D gene. This CDR3 region has 14 residues. The ends were cut back, 1 base at V and 2 bases at J, with 9 bases in the middle. Germline lookup yields CDR1 SGHRS and CDR2 YFSETQ. Written as DNA, the CDR3 is TGCGCCAGCAGCTTGAGAGAACAACAAGAGACCCAGTACTTC. It is translated as CASSLREQQETQYF.

This clone was observed at least ten times. The same CDR3 is also encoded by other DNA sequences in this sample. The rearrangement uses TRBV5-6 and TRBJ1-1, with D perhaps matching TRBD1 (6 bases). In germline, CDR1 is SGHDT, CDR2 YYEEEE. The length of the CDR3 is 14 residues. V shed 3 bases and J shed 6 bases, with 15 bases lying between them. CDR3 in amino acids: CASSSTQGLAEAFF. The CDR3 DNA reads TGTGCCAGCAGCTCTACACAGGGCTTGGCTGAAGCTTTCTTT.

V and J are TRBV30 and TRBJ2-7, with 10 bases aligning to TRBD1. CDR3 length: 14 residues. V shed 4 bases, J shed 3 bases, and the junction held 6 bases outside the gene matches. CDR1 is GTSNPN, CDR2 SVGIG, per germline (reference sequence). CDR3: CAWKRGTGDYEQYF. The DNA of the CDR3 is TGTGCCTGGAAGAGGGGGACAGGGGACTACGAGCAGTACTTC. Looking up the rest from reference TRBV30 and TRBJ2-7 gives the full variable domain: SQTIHQWPATLVQPVGSPLSLECTVEGTSNPNLYWYRQAAGRGLQLLFYSVGIGQISSEVPQNLSASRPQDRQFILSSKKLLLSDSGFYLCAWKRGTGDYEQYFGPGTRLTVT.

A remark on this clone: Just one base apart from a much larger clone, this may be a read error. V gene TRBV7-2 combines with J gene TRBJ2-7, with unresolved D. The CDR3 has 11 residues. V was cut by 4 bases and J by 2 bases, with 3 bases left in between. In germline, CDR1 is SGHTA, CDR2 FQGNSA. The CDR3 nucleotides read TGTGCCAGCAGCTCCACCTACGAGCAGTACTTC. Its protein product is CASSSTYEQYF.

The chain joins TRBV4-1 to TRBJ2-3, with D perhaps being TRBD1 or TRBD2 (6 bases each). Trimming took off 7 bases at V and 5 bases at J, with 19 bases between the two ends. Germline loops: CDR1 MGHRA, CDR2 YSYEKL. This CDR3 has 15 amino acids. Here the CDR3 DNA reads TGCGCCAGCACGCGGCCGGCACAGGGAGGAGATACGCAGTATTTT. Translating gives CASTRPAQGGDTQYF.

The rearrangement links TRBV21-1 to TRBJ2-7; TRBD1, as called in the table, went unchecked against the DNA. TRBV21-1 is tagged as a pseudogene. There are 14 residues in the CDR3. CDR3 amino acids: CASSKEVGPYEQYF. DNA of the CDR3: TGTGCCAGCAGCAAAGAAGTGGGCCCCTACGAGCAGTACTTC.

The V gene is TRBV4-2, the J gene TRBJ2-3; D uncertain. Germline values: CDR1 LGHNA, CDR2 YNFKEQ. The CDR3 spans 16 residues. Trimming removed 0 bases from V and 2 bases from J, with 12 bases in between. The CDR3 DNA is TGTGCCAGCAGCCAAGAAGGCGCCGCTAACACAGATACGCAGTATTTT. Translated, it gives CASSQEGAANTDTQYF.

In regard to this clone: Other DNA sequences of this sample code for an identical CDR3. The chain is built from TRBV5-1 and TRBJ1-1; D is unclear. CDR1 is SGHRS, CDR2 YFSETQ, per germline. CDR3 length equals 12 residues. V was shortened by 0 bases and J by 4 bases, with 4 bases between the two germline ends. CDR3 DNA sequence: TGCGCCAGCAGCTTGGACCTCACTGAAGCTTTCTTT. Its translation: CASSLDLTEAFF.

The genes are TRBV11-1 and TRBJ2-1; maybe TRBD1 (6 bases). V lost 5 bases, J lost 6 bases, and 11 bases lay in between. The CDR3 contains 13 residues. Germline CDR1 reads SGHAT; CDR2 reads FQDESV (reference sequence). The CDR3 spells CASSTDRPNEQFF. In DNA form, the CDR3 reads TGTGCCAGCAGCACCGACAGGCCCAATGAGCAGTTCTTC. The full variable domain, rest sourced from reference TRBV11-1 and TRBJ2-1, is EAEVAQSPRYKITEKSQAVAFWCDPISGHATLYWYRQILGQGPELLVQFQDESVVDDSQLPKDRFSAERLKGVDSTLKIQPAELGDSAMYLCASSTDRPNEQFFGPGTRLTVL.

The gene calls are TRBV7-9 and TRBJ2-5; D possibly corresponds to TRBD2 (5 bases). The CDR3 contains 13 residues. Germline-derived CDR1 and CDR2 are SEHNR and FQNEAQ (reference sequence). Trimming stripped 4 bases from V and 11 bases from J, with 17 bases between. The CDR3 sequence is CASSSAPGREQYF. CDR3 sequence (DNA): TGTGCCAGCAGCTCGGCCCCCGGAAGGGAGCAGTACTTC.

Comment on this clone: Given a much more abundant clone one base away, this may be a read error. This sequence joins TRBV7-6 and TRBJ2-5, with D maybe TRBD1 (6 bases). The J call may not be correct, given that the DNA end is closer to TRBJ2-7. The CDR3 loop spans 15 amino acids. Germline assignment: CDR1 SGHVS and CDR2 FNYEAQ. This CDR3 is CASSLASTGPYEQYF. Here the CDR3 DNA reads TGTGCCAGCAGCTTGGCTTCGACAGGCCCTTACGAGCAGTACTTC.

A note on this clone: One base separates it from a far larger clone, so it is likely a read error. The chain couples TRBV30 to TRBJ1-1; D is perhaps TRBD1 (5 bases). Looked up from germline, CDR1 is GTSNPN and CDR2 is SVGIG (reference sequence). This CDR3 contains 15 residues. As DNA, the CDR3 is TGTGCCTGGAGCTTACCTTTGGGACTTAACACTGAAGCTTCCTTT. Its protein product is CAWSLPLGLNTEASF. Full variable domain (remainder filled in from reference TRBV30 and TRBJ1-1): SQTIHQWPATLVQPVGSPLSLECTVEGTSNPNLYWYRQAAGRGLQLLFYSVGIGQISSEVPQNLSASRPQDRQFILSSKKLLLSDSGFYLCAWSLPLGLNTEASFGQGTRLTVV.

The chain carries TRBV9 and TRBJ2-1, with 12 bases fitting TRBD2. V shed 2 bases, J shed 4 bases, and the junction held 1 base outside the gene matches. This CDR3 contains 15 residues. From germline, CDR1 is SGDLS and CDR2 YYNGEE. The CDR3 coding sequence is TGTGCCAGCAGCGTTACTAGCGGGAGGTACAATGAGCAGTTCTTC. Its protein product is CASSVTSGRYNEQFF.

The J gene is TRBJ2-6, the V gene TRBV2; either TRBD1 or TRBD2 may supply D (5 bases each). V lost 8 bases to trimming and J lost 1 base, with 21 bases between them. Germline values: CDR1 SNHLY, CDR2 FYNNEI. CDR3 length: 18 amino acids. CDR3 nucleotides: TGTGCCAGCGGGGCCTCAGGGACGGTAGAATCTGGGGCCAACGTCCTGACTTTC. It encodes CASGASGTVESGANVLTF.

The V gene is TRBV6-1, the J gene TRBJ1-5; possible D gene TRBD1, 5 bases. Germline assignment: CDR1 MNHNS and CDR2 SASEGT. Trimming took off 7 bases at V and 7 bases at J, with 17 bases between the two ends. CDR3 length equals 14 residues. CDR3 nucleotide sequence: TGTGCCAGCATCCTACAGGTTCTATGGCAGCCCCAGCATTTT. This codes for CASILQVLWQPQHF.

V is TRBV7-8 and J is TRBJ2-2; 9 bases fit TRBD1. This CDR3 is built from 15 residues. The J segment lost 7 bases and the V segment lost 4 bases, leaving 7 bases of the junction unmatched. Germline CDR1 reads SGHVS; CDR2 reads FQNEAQ. CDR3 amino acids: CASSSTGGIIGELFF. The CDR3 DNA follows: TGTGCCAGCAGCTCGACAGGGGGTATTATCGGGGAGCTGTTTTTT. The complete variable domain, with remaining parts taken from reference TRBV7-8 and TRBJ2-2, reads GAGVSQSPRYKVAKRGQDVALRCDPISGHVSLFWYQQALGQGPEFLTYFQNEAQLDKSGLPSDRFFAERPEGSVSTLKIQRTQQEDSAVYLCASSSTGGIIGELFFGEGSRLTVL.

V and J are TRBV30 and TRBJ1-4; 8 bases agree with TRBD1. This CDR3 comprises 15 residues. With V trimmed by 3 bases and J by 4 bases, 7 bases remained unmatched. Germline lookup yields CDR1 GTSNPN and CDR2 SVGIG (reference sequence). DNA for the CDR3: TGTGCCTGGAGATCAAGGACAGGGTTTAATGAAAAACTGTTTTTT. Its protein product is CAWRSRTGFNEKLFF. Together with reference TRBV30 and TRBJ1-4, the CDR3 gives the full variable domain: SQTIHQWPATLVQPVGSPLSLECTVEGTSNPNLYWYRQAAGRGLQLLFYSVGIGQISSEVPQNLSASRPQDRQFILSSKKLLLSDSGFYLCAWRSRTGFNEKLFFGSGTQLSVL.

This chain links TRBV30 with TRBJ1-6; D not certain. The germline gives CDR1 GTSNPN, CDR2 SVGIG (reference sequence). The length of the CDR3 is 11 residues. Trimming stripped 0 bases from V and 15 bases from J, with 9 bases between. The CDR3 region has the DNA TGTGCCTGGAGTGTACCCCCGGTCCTCCACTTT. Translating gives CAWSVPPVLHF.

The rearrangement links TRBV29-1 to TRBJ2-5, with D unresolved. Germline assignment: CDR1 SQVTM and CDR2 ANQGSEA. V lost 1 base and J 4 bases, leaving 16 bases between the germline ends. The CDR3 loop spans 15 amino acids. The CDR3 DNA follows: TGCAGCGTTGAAGGGCTCAGCCGGGTGGTAGAGACCCAGTACTTC. Amino acids: CSVEGLSRVVETQYF. Complete variable domain (other parts from reference TRBV29-1 and TRBJ2-5): SAVISQKPSRDICQRGTSLTIQCQVDSQVTMMFWYRQQPGQSLTLIATANQGSEATYESGFVIDKFPISRPNLTFSTLTVSNMSPEDSSIYLCSVEGLSRVVETQYFGPGTRLLVL.

Comments on this clone: Other nucleotide sequences from this sample produce the same CDR3. This chain uses TRBV7-9 with TRBJ2-3, with 8 bases fitting TRBD2. Trimming cost V 5 bases and J 3 bases; bases outside gene matches: 7. CDR1 and CDR2 from the germline V gene are SEHNR and FQNEAQ (reference sequence). The CDR3 has 15 amino acids. The CDR3, as DNA: TGTGCCAGCAGCCCTCGGGGGGGGCGGACAGATACGCAGTATTTT. Protein product: CASSPRGGRTDTQYF.

The chain employs TRBV19 and TRBJ2-5, with D perhaps TRBD1 or TRBD2 (5 bases each). The CDR3 contains 15 residues. The germline gives CDR1 LNHDA, CDR2 SQIVND (reference sequence). V was shortened by 6 bases and J by 2 bases, with 16 bases between the two germline ends. CDR3 amino acids: CASSLTPGAQETQYF. CDR3 DNA: TGTGCCAGTAGCCTAACCCCCGGGGCTCAAGAGACCCAGTACTTC.

The chain couples TRBV6-1 to TRBJ2-7; maybe TRBD2 (7 bases). V gave up 3 bases and J gave up 4 bases, with 13 bases separating them. This CDR3 is built from 14 residues. Germline CDR1 reads MNHNS; CDR2 reads SASEGT. This CDR3 is CASSEMGRGYEQYF. In DNA, the CDR3 is TGTGCCAGCAGTGAGATGGGGAGGGGGTACGAGCAGTACTTC.